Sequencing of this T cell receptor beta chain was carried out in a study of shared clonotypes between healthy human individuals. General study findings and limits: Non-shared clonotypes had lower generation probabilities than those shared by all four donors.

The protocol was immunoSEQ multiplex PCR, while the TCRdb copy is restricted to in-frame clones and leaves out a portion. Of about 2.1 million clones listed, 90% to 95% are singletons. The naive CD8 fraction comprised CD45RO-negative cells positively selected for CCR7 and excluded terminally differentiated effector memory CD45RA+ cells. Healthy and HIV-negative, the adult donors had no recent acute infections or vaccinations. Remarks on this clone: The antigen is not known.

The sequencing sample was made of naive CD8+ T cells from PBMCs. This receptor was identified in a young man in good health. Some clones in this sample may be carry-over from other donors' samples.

The CDR3 here is CASSSRPGGLGQPQHF. In DNA, the CDR3 is TGTGCCAGCAGCTCTCGACCAGGAGGACTTGGTCAGCCCCAGCATTTT. The chain has TRBV5-8 and TRBJ1-5; D uncertain. V lost 3 bases to trimming and J lost 6 bases, with 19 bases between them. This CDR3 has 16 residues. Germline V gene lookup returns CDR1 SGHTS and CDR2 YDEGEE.